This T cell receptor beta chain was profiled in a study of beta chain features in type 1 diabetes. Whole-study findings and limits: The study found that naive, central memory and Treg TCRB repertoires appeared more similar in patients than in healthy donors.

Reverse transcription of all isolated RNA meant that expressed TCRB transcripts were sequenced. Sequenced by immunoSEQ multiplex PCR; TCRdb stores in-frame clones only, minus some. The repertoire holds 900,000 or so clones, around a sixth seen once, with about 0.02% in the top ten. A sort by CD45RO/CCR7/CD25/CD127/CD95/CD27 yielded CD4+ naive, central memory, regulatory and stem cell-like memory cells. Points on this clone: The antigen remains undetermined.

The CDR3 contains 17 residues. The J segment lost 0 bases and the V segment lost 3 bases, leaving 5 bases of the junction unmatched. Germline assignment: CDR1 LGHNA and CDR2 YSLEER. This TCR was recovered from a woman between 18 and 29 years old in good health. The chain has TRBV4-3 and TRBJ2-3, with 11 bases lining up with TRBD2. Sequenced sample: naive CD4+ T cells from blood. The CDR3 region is CASSQRLAGSSTDTQYF. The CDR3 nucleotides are TGCGCCAGCAGCCAGAGACTAGCGGGATCTAGCACAGATACGCAGTATTTT.